These T cell receptor beta chains were read from a single sample in a study of T cell repertoires in ileal Crohn's disease. Sequencing was performed with immunoSEQ multiplex PCR; in TCRdb, only in-frame clones are kept and a portion is missing. Altogether around 7,400 clones are present, more than 80% being singletons, with the ten largest covering roughly 4.5%. Sequencing was performed on ileal tissue. The receptor set was obtained from an adult with Crohn's disease. Each CDR3 is given with its conserved first and last residue. A D gene is named only where the DNA matches it firmly. Some rows have no size entry. The others give once, few or many, or a class for an expanded clone.

D,V,J,size,length,DNA,CDR3
TRBD2,TRBV4-1,TRBJ2-3,few,18,TGCGCCAGCAGCCACATAGGGGTTAGCGGGATGGGTAAAGATACGCAGTATTTT,CASSHIGVSGMGKDTQYF
.,TRBV15,TRBJ2-1,.,14,TGTGCCACCAGCAGAGATTCGGGGGTGGATCATCAGTTCTTC,CATSRDSGVDHQFF
.,TRBV6-5,TRBJ1-5,.,13,TGTGCCAGCAGGTTATCACGGAATCAGCCCCAGCATTTT,CASRLSRNQPQHF
TRBD2,TRBV6-1,TRBJ2-1,few,14,TGTGCCAGCAGTGACCGGGAGGGCCCCAATGAGCAGTTCTTC,CASSDREGPNEQFF
TRBD2,TRBV9,TRBJ2-3,.,14,TGTGCCAGCAGCCCGTTAGCGGGGGAAGATACGCAGTATTTT,CASSPLAGEDTQYF
TRBD2,TRBV11-3,TRBJ2-1,.,19,TGTGCCAGCAGCTTAGAAGGGACTAGCGGGAGTGGCACCTACAATGAGCAGTTCTTC,CASSLEGTSGSGTYNEQFF
.,TRBV6-4,TRBJ1-1,.,15,TGTGCCAGCAGTCCTACTCCAGGGGCCGTAACTGAAGCTTTCTTT,CASSPTPGAVTEAFF
TRBD1,TRBV5-1,TRBJ1-4,once,14,TGCGCCAGCAGCCCGGACAGGGGTCGCGAAAAACTGTTTTTT,CASSPDRGREKLFF
TRBD1,TRBV5-4,TRBJ2-1,.,14,TGTGCCAGCAGCTCCCGGACAGGGTACAATGAGCAGTTCTTC,CASSSRTGYNEQFF
.,TRBV18,TRBJ2-3,.,14,TGTGCCAGCTCACTAACTACCGACACAGATACGCAGTATTTT,CASSLTTDTDTQYF
TRBD2,TRBV2,TRBJ2-7,few,13,TGTGTCCACTCCGGGAGGGATTCCTACGAGCAGTACTTC,CVHSGRDSYEQYF
.,TRBV9,TRBJ2-5,.,15,TGTGCCAGCAGCGTAGCCCCTAGCAATCCCGGGACCCAGTACTTC,CASSVAPSNPGTQYF
.,TRBV18,TRBJ2-7,.,16,TGTGCCAGCTCACCACCGGGGCCCGGGAGCTCCTACGAGCAGTACTTC,CASSPPGPGSSYEQYF
TRBD2,TRBV19,TRBJ2-2,.,18,TGTGCCAGTAGTACTGGGACTAGCGGGAGACGGAACACCGGGGAGCTGTTTTTT,CASSTGTSGRRNTGELFF
.,TRBV18,TRBJ1-2,once,13,TGTGCCAGCTCAGCAGGGCAAGACTATGGCTACACCTTC,CASSAGQDYGYTF
.,TRBV5-1,TRBJ2-1,.,17,TGCGCCAGCAGCTTGGGACGACAGGGACTCTCCTACAATGAGCAGTTCTTC,CASSLGRQGLSYNEQFF
.,TRBV7-3,TRBJ1-1,.,14,TGTGCCACGTCCCCCGGGGGGACGAACACTGAAGCTTTCTTT,CATSPGGTNTEAFF
.,TRBV5-4,TRBJ2-5,.,15,TGTGCCAGCAGCTTGATCCAGGCGGGACGAGAGACCCAGTACTTC,CASSLIQAGRETQYF
TRBD2,TRBV11-2,TRBJ2-3,.,16,TGTGCCAGCAGCCCGTCGGGGGGGCTAGCGGGAGGGCCTAAGTATTTT,CASSPSGGLAGGPKYF
.,TRBV6-1,TRBJ1-1,.,13,TGTGCCAGCACGGGCTCGGCACAGGGTGGAGCTTTCTTT,CASTGSAQGGAFF
TRBD1,TRBV7-8,TRBJ2-7,.,16,TGTGCCAGCAGCCCCCCCGGGACAGCAAGTCGGTACGAGCAGTACTTC,CASSPPGTASRYEQYF
.,TRBV5-1,TRBJ1-1,few,16,TGCGCCAGCAGCTTTAGTTGGGGGCAGGGGAACACTGAAGCTTTCTTT,CASSFSWGQGNTEAFF
TRBD1,TRBV19,TRBJ1-5,.,16,TGTGCCACCCAAAGGGGACAGGGGGCTTCGGATCAGCCCCAGCATTTT,CATQRGQGASDQPQHF
.,TRBV5-1,TRBJ1-4,.,14,TGCGCCAGCAGCTTAGCGCCGGAAAATGAAAAACTGTTTTTT,CASSLAPENEKLFF
TRBD1,TRBV7-6,TRBJ2-5,.,15,TGTGCCAGCAGCTTAGCATGGACAGGGGAAGAGACCCAGTACTTC,CASSLAWTGEETQYF
TRBD1,TRBV25-1,TRBJ1-4,.,17,TGTGCCAGCAGTGACCGTCCTCGGGACAGTCTTAATGAAAAACTGTTTTTT,CASSDRPRDSLNEKLFF
TRBD1,TRBV2,TRBJ1-4,.,14,TGTGCCAGCAGCCCTGACAGGGGCGGCGAAAAACTGTTTTTT,CASSPDRGGEKLFF
.,TRBV21-1,TRBJ1-2,once,16,TGTGCCAGCAGCAAAAGGGCAAGGACAGGCTCCTATGGCTACACCTTC,CASSKRARTGSYGYTF
.,TRBV18,TRBJ2-2,.,15,TGTGCCAGCTCACAACTACCGCCGAACACCGGGGAGCTGTTTTTT,CASSQLPPNTGELFF
.,TRBV29-1,TRBJ2-5,.,13,TGCAGCGTCCGGCGGGACCTGAGGGAGACCCAGTACTTC,CSVRRDLRETQYF